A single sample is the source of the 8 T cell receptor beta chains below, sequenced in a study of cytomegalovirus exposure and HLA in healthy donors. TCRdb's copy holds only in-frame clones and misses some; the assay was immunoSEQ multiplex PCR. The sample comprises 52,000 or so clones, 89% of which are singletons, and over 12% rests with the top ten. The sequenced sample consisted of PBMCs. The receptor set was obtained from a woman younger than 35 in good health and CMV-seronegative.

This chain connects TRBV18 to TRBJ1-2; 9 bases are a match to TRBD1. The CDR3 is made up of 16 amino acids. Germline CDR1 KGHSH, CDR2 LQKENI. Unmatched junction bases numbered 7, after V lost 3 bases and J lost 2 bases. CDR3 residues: CASSPRSGQGNYGYTF. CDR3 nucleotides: TGTGCCAGCTCACCGAGATCGGGACAGGGCAACTATGGCTACACCTTC.

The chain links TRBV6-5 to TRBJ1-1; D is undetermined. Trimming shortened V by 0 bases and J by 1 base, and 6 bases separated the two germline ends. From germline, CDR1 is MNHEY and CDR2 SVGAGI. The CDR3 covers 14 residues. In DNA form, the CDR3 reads TGTGCCAGCAGTTACTCGCCTAAGAACACTGAAGCTTTCTTT. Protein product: CASSYSPKNTEAFF.

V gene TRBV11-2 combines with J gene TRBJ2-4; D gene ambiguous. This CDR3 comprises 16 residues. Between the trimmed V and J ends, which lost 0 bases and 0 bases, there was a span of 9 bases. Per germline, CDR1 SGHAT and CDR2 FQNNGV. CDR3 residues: CASSLDGGRAKNIQYF. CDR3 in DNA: TGTGCCAGCAGCTTAGATGGCGGCCGAGCCAAAAACATTCAGTACTTC.

CDR3: CASSESHRDTEAFF. CDR3 nucleotides: TGTGCCAGCAGTGAATCGCACAGGGACACTGAAGCTTTCTTT. V usage is TRBV25-1 and J usage is TRBJ1-1; D is perhaps TRBD1 (6 bases). V lost 1 base, J lost 3 bases, and 9 bases lay in between. CDR3 size: 14 residues. CDR1 MGHDK and CDR2 SYGVNS come from the germline V gene.

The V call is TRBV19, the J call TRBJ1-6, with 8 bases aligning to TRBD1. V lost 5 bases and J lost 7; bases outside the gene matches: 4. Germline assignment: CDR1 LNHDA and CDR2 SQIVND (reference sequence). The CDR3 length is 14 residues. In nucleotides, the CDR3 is TGTGCCAGTAGTTCTCGGACAGGGAATTCACCCCTCCACTTT. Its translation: CASSSRTGNSPLHF.

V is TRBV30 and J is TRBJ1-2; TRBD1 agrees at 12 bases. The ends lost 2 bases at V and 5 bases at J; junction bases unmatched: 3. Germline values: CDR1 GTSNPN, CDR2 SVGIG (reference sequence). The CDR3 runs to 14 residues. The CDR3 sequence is CAWSRGQGAYGYTF. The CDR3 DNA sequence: TGTGCCTGGAGTCGGGGACAGGGGGCGTATGGCTACACCTTC.

The CDR3 DNA sequence: TGCGCCAGCAGCTCACAGGGCACGTACCAAGAGACCCAGTACTTC. Its translation: CASSSQGTYQETQYF. This sequence joins TRBV5-1 and TRBJ2-5; weak D call: TRBD1 (6 bases). With 3 bases removed from V and 0 bases from J, the gap between germline ends came to 12 bases. Per germline, CDR1 SGHRS and CDR2 YFSETQ. This CDR3 region has 15 residues.

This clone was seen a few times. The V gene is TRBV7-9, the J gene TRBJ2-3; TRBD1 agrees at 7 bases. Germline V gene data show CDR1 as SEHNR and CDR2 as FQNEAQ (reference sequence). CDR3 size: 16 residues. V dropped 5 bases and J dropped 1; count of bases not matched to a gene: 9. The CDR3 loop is CASSPVGTEGTDTQYF. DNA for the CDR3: TGTGCCAGCAGCCCAGTCGGGACAGAGGGCACAGATACGCAGTATTTT.